This T cell receptor beta chain was identified in a study of brain T cells in children with intractable seizures. Overall study results and limits: Pre- and post-surgery blood differed in depth, so pre-surgery absences may be undersampling. HCMV serostatus was not known, and viral specificity came from CDR3 similarity only.

Clones were sequenced by immunoSEQ multiplex PCR, and TCRdb holds only the in-frame ones, with some missing. The table lists hundreds of thousands of clones, over 90% of them singletons. The CDR3 consists of 16 residues. Per the germline V gene, CDR1 is MGHRA and CDR2 is YSYEKL. V lost 4 bases to trimming and J lost 5 bases; unmatched junction nucleotides: 9. For this clone: What it recognizes is unknown.

The time point here: blood from clinic visit 5 months post-surgery; TSC patient then seizure free. Only cases whose brain tissue showed the highest T cell transcript signatures were sequenced. Pre-surgery treatment included at least one anti-epileptic drug. The origin of this receptor is a boy under three years old with tuberous sclerosis and intractable seizures. V gene TRBV4-1 combines with J gene TRBJ2-1, with 9 bases that match TRBD1. The input for sequencing was peripheral blood, taken approximately 5 months after surgery. The CDR3 is CASSLPRQGGDNEQFF. The CDR3 DNA follows: TGCGCCAGCAGCCTTCCACGACAGGGGGGGGACAATGAGCAGTTCTTC.